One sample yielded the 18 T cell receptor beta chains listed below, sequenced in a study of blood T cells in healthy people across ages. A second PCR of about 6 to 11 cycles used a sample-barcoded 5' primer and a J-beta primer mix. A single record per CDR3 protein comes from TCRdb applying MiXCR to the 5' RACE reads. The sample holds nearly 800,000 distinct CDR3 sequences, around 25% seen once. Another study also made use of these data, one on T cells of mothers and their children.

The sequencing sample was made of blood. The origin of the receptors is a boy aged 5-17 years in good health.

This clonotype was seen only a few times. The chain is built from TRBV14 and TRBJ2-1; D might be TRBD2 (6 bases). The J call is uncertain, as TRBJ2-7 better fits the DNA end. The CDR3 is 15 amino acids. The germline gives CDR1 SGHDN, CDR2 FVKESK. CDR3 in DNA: TGTGCCAGCAGCCAAGACAGGGACTTCCCCGTTGAGCAGTACTTC. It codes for CASSQDRDFPVEQYF.

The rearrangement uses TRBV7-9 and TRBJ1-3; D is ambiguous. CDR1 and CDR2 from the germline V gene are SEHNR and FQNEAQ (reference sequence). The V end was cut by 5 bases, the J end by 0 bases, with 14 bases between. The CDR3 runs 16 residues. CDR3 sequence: CASSQSQTSSGNTIYF. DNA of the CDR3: TGTGCCAGCAGCCAAAGCCAAACAAGCTCTGGAAACACCATATATTTT. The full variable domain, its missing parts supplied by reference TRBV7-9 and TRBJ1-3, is DTGVSQNPRHKITKRGQNVTFRCDPISEHNRLYWYRQTLGQGPEFLTYFQNEAQLEKSRLLSDRFSAERPKGSFSTLEIQRTEQGDSAMYLCASSQSQTSSGNTIYFGEGSWLTVV.

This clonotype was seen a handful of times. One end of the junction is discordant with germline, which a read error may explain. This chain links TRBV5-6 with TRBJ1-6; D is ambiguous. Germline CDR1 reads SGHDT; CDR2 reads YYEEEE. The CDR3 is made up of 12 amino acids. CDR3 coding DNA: TGTGCCAGCAGCTTGGGACGACAAGATGTCTGCTTT. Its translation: CASSLGRQDVCF.

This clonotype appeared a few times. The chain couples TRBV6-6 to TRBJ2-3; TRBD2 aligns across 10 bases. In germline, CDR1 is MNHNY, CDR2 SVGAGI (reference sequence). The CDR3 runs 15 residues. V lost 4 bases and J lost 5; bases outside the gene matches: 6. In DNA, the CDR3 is TGTGCCAGCAGTTCCGGACTAGCGGCCTTAGATACGCAGTATTTT. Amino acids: CASSSGLAALDTQYF.

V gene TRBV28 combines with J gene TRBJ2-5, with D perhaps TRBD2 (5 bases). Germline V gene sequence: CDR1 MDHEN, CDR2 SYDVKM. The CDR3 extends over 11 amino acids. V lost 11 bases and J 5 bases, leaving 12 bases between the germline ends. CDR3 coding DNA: TGTGCCGGCGGGCGTTTCGAGACCCAGTACTTC. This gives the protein CAGGRFETQYF.

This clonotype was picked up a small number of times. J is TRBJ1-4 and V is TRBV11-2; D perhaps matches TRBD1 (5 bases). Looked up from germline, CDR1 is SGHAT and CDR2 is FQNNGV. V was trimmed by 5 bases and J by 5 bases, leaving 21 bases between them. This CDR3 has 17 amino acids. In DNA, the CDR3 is TGTGCCAGCAGCCATCCCCTCGGGAGGACACCGAATGAAAAACTGTTTTTT. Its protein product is CASSHPLGRTPNEKLFF. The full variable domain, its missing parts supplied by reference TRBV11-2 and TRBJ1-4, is EAGVAQSPRYKIIEKRQSVAFWCNPISGHATLYWYQQILGQGPKLLIQFQNNGVVDDSQLPKDRFSAERLKGVDSTLKIQPAKLEDSAVYLCASSHPLGRTPNEKLFFGSGTQLSVL.

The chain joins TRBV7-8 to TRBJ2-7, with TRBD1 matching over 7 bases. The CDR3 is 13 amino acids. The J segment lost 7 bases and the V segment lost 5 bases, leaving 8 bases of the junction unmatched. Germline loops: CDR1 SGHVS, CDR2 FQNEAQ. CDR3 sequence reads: CASSATGVVEQYF. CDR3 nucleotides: TGTGCCAGCAGCGCAACAGGGGTGGTGGAGCAGTACTTC.

The CDR3 DNA reads TGTGCCAGCAGCCCTACGTCGGATGAAGCTTTCTTT. It translates to CASSPTSDEAFF. The chain carries TRBV7-9 and TRBJ1-1; D gene unclear. Trimming took off 5 bases at V and 7 bases at J, with 11 bases between the two ends. The germline gives CDR1 SEHNR, CDR2 FQNEAQ (reference sequence). This CDR3 has 12 residues.

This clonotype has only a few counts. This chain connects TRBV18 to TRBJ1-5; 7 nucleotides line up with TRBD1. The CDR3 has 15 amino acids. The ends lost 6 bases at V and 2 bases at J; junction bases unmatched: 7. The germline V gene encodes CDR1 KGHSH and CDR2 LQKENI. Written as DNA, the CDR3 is TGTGCCAGCTCGCAGGGGGTTAGCGGCAATCAGCCCCAGCATTTT. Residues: CASSQGVSGNQPQHF.

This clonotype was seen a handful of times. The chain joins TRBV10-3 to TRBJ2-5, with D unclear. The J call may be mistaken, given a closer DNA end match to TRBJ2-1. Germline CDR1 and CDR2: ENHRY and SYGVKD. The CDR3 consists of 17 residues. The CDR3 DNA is TGTGCCATCAGCGGAGCCCCCGAAGTGGGTGGGGACAATGAGCAGTTCTTC. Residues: CAISGAPEVGGDNEQFF.

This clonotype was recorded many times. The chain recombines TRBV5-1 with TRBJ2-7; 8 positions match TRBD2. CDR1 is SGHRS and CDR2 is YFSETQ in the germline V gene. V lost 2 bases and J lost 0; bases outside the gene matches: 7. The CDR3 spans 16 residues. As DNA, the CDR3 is TGCGCCAGCAGCTTCCATGGAGCGGGGGCCTCCTACGAGCAGTACTTC. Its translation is CASSFHGAGASYEQYF.

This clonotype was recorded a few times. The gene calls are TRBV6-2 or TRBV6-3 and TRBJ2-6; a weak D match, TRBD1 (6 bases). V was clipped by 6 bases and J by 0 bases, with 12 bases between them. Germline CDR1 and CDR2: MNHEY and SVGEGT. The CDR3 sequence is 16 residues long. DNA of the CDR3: TGTGCCAGCAGACCGGGACACCCCTCTGGGGCCAACGTCCTGACTTTC. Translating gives CASRPGHPSGANVLTF.

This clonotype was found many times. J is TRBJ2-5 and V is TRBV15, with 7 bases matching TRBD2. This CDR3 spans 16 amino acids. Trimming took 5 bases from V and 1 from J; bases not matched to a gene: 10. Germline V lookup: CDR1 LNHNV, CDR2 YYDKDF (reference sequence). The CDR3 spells CATSEAVGGSQETQYF. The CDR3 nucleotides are TGTGCCACCAGCGAAGCAGTGGGAGGGTCCCAAGAGACCCAGTACTTC.

CDR3 protein: CAISDNIGTGGPGIGETQYF. CDR3 DNA: TGTGCCATCAGTGATAATATCGGGACGGGAGGGCCAGGGATTGGAGAGACCCAGTACTTC. J is TRBJ2-5 and V is TRBV10-3; 8 positions match TRBD2. Trimming took 3 bases from V and 4 from J; bases not matched to a gene: 22. Per germline, CDR1 ENHRY and CDR2 SYGVKD. The CDR3 spans 20 residues.

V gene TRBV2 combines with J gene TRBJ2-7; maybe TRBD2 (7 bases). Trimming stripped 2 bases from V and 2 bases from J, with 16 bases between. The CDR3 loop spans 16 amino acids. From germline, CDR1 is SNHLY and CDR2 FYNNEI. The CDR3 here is CASSERGAGPPYEQYF. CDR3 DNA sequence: TGTGCCAGCAGTGAACGGGGGGCCGGGCCCCCCTACGAGCAGTACTTC. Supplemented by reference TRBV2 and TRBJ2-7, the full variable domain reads EPEVTQTPSHQVTQMGQEVILRCVPISNHLYFYWYRQILGQKVEFLVSFYNNEISEKSEIFDDQFSVERPDGSNFTLKIRSTKLEDSAMYFCASSERGAGPPYEQYFGPGTRLTVT.

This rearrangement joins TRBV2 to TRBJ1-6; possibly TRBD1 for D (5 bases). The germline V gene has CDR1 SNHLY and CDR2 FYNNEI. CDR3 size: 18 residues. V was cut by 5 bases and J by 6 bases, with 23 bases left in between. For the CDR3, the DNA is TGTGCCAGCAGTACGTGGGACGCCTATATCACCAGTAATTCACCCCTCCACTTT. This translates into CASSTWDAYITSNSPLHF.

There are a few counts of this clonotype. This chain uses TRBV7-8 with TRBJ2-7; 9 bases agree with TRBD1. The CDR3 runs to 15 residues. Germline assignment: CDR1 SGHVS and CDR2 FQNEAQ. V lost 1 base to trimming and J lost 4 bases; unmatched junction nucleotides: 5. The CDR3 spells CASSLVKDRGYEQYF. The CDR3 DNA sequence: TGTGCCAGCAGCTTAGTAAAGGACAGGGGATACGAGCAGTACTTC.

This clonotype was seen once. CDR3 DNA: TGTGCCAGCAGCTTGTATCAATTCGTCGGGGTCGGGACACAAGAGACCCAGTACTTC. It codes for CASSLYQFVGVGTQETQYF. This chain connects TRBV5-8 to TRBJ2-5; D perhaps matches TRBD1 (6 bases). This CDR3 has 19 amino acids. V was clipped by 1 base and J by 2 bases, with 24 bases between them. Germline V gene lookup returns CDR1 SGHTS and CDR2 YDEGEE. Supplemented by reference TRBV5-8 and TRBJ2-5, the full variable domain reads EAGVTQSPTHLIKTRGQQATLRCSPISGHTSVYWYQQALGLGLQFLLWYDEGEERNRGNFPPRFSGRQFPNYSSELNVNALELEDSALYLCASSLYQFVGVGTQETQYFGPGTRLLVL.